One and the same sample provided the 10 T cell receptor beta chains below, sequenced in a study of beta chain features in type 1 diabetes. The isolated RNA, all of it, was reverse transcribed, so expressed TCRB transcripts were what got sequenced. Sequencing was performed with immunoSEQ multiplex PCR; in TCRdb, only in-frame clones are kept and a portion is missing. The table lists about 45,000 clones, about 51% of them singletons. The sequencing sample was made of Tregs from blood. The receptor source for this set is a woman aged 18-29 years in good health.

V is TRBV29-1 and J is TRBJ2-5; 11 bases agree with TRBD2. The length of the CDR3 is 16 residues. Germline V gene sequence: CDR1 SQVTM, CDR2 ANQGSEA. Germline trimming cut 4 bases from V and 0 bases from J; bases unmatched to any gene: 7. Here the CDR3 DNA reads TGCAGCGTTGCCGTAGCGGGAGGGCGGTACCAAGAGACCCAGTACTTC. It yields the protein CSVAVAGGRYQETQYF.

The chain joins TRBV18 to TRBJ1-2; 11 bases are shared with TRBD1. J lost 7 bases, V lost 0 bases, and 1 base had no gene match. This CDR3 is 14 amino acids long. Germline lookup yields CDR1 KGHSH and CDR2 LQKENI. In nucleotides, the CDR3 is TGTGCCAGCTCACCACCGGACAGGGGGCCTGGCTACACCTTC. It specifies CASSPPDRGPGYTF.

V gene TRBV30 combines with J gene TRBJ1-1; D not resolved. The CDR3 runs 12 residues. Germline V gene sequence: CDR1 GTSNPN, CDR2 SVGIG (reference sequence). V gave up 4 bases and J gave up 5 bases, with 11 bases separating them. The DNA of the CDR3 is TGTGCCTGGACTCGGCGGTGGACTGAAGCTTTCTTT. It translates to CAWTRRWTEAFF.

The gene calls are TRBV29-1 and TRBJ2-2; perhaps TRBD1 as D (5 bases). This CDR3 spans 13 amino acids. Trimming cost V 3 bases and J 4 bases, with 9 bases left between them. Germline CDR1 and CDR2: SQVTM and ANQGSEA. CDR3 region: CSVDRVGTGELFF. In DNA form, the CDR3 reads TGCAGCGTTGACAGGGTTGGCACCGGGGAGCTGTTTTTT.

This clone has more than one count but fewer than ten. The chain couples TRBV7-9 to TRBJ2-5; D is ambiguous. V dropped 1 base and J dropped 1 base, with 7 bases sitting between them. This CDR3 is built from 14 residues. Germline V CDR1 and CDR2: SEHNR, FQNEAQ (reference sequence). The CDR3 loop reads CASSLVVAQETQYF. DNA of the CDR3: TGTGCCAGCAGCTTAGTGGTAGCCCAAGAGACCCAGTACTTC.

This clone occurred a few times. The chain combines TRBV7-2 with TRBJ2-2, with 9 nucleotides matching TRBD2. The CDR3 contains 17 residues. With V trimmed by 2 bases and J by 6 bases, 10 bases remained unmatched. Germline V gene data show CDR1 as SGHTA and CDR2 as FQGNSA. CDR3 sequence: CASSLRHLLAGPGELFF. CDR3 DNA: TGTGCCAGCAGCTTACGGCATTTGCTAGCGGGACCCGGGGAGCTGTTTTTT.

The chain uses TRBV10-3 and TRBJ2-5; 12 positions match TRBD2. The end of the DNA fits TRBJ2-7 better, so the J call may be wrong. Germline values: CDR1 ENHRY, CDR2 SYGVKD. There are 16 residues in the CDR3. The CDR3 bases are TGTGCCATCACGAACCTAGCGGGAGGGCCCTCCTACGAGCAGTACTTC. Translation gives CAITNLAGGPSYEQYF.

This clone was counted between two and nine times. The chain employs TRBV7-3 and TRBJ2-3; 8 nucleotides agree with TRBD2. V dropped 4 bases and J dropped 5; count of bases not matched to a gene: 8. The CDR3 extends over 15 amino acids. From germline, CDR1 is SGHTA and CDR2 FQGTGA. CDR3 in DNA: TGTGCCAGCAGCTGGTCGGGAGGGGAGAGAGATACGCAGTATTTT. Translation gives CASSWSGGERDTQYF.

V gene TRBV6-5 combines with J gene TRBJ1-1; D remains ambiguous. Trimming took 6 bases from V and 0 from J, leaving 11 bases between them. The CDR3 sequence is 14 residues long. Germline lookup yields CDR1 MNHEY and CDR2 SVGAGI. The CDR3 spells CASSRGTLNTEAFF. The CDR3 region has the DNA TGTGCCAGCAGCCGAGGTACACTGAACACTGAAGCTTTCTTT.

The chain uses TRBV5-4 and TRBJ2-1, with D perhaps TRBD2 (6 bases). The CDR3 spans 15 residues. V was trimmed by 4 bases and J by 5 bases, leaving 16 bases between them. Per the germline V gene, CDR1 is SGHNT and CDR2 is YYREEE (reference sequence). CDR3 sequence reads: CASSLPGLGNNEQFF. The CDR3 nucleotides are TGTGCCAGCAGCCTCCCGGGACTGGGGAACAATGAGCAGTTCTTC.